The 26 T cell receptor beta chains below come from one sample, sequenced in a study of T-cell memory formation after mild COVID-19. TCRdb processed the 5' RACE reads anew with MiXCR; each CDR3 protein has one entry. The top ten clones hold 25% to 35% of a sample with under 90,000 distinct CDR3 sequences, approximately 15% of them seen once. Sequenced: PBMCs or a T cell subset sorted from them (not recorded which). The receptors were sampled from an adult woman who had mild COVID-19 (a few samples of this study predate the infection). Cell type and time point are not known.

V usage is TRBV24-1 and J usage is TRBJ2-7; D may be TRBD1 (5 bases). V was pared by 3 bases and J by 1 base, with 9 bases between. Germline lookup yields CDR1 KGHDR and CDR2 SFDVKD. The CDR3 sequence is 14 residues long. CDR3 nucleotide sequence: TGTGCCACCAGTGATGGGTACAGGTCCTACGAGCAGTACTTC. Protein sequence: CATSDGYRSYEQYF.

This clonotype was seen only a few times. CDR3 amino acids: CASSPFYDIGGRDYEQYF. The CDR3 DNA follows: TGTGCCAGCAGTCCCTTTTATGACATCGGCGGTCGGGACTACGAGCAGTACTTC. The genes are TRBV28 and TRBJ2-7; a weak D match, TRBD2 (5 bases). Looked up from germline, CDR1 is MDHEN and CDR2 is SYDVKM. Trimming took 5 bases from V and 3 from J, leaving 26 bases between them. The CDR3 consists of 18 residues.

The chain recombines TRBV5-1 with TRBJ2-7; D unclear. The germline CDR1 and CDR2 sequences are SGHRS and YFSETQ. This CDR3 spans 14 amino acids. Trimming took off 0 bases at V and 1 base at J, with 8 bases between the two ends. The CDR3 nucleotides read TGCGCCAGCAGCTTGGACGTCGAATCCTACGAGCAGTACTTC. Translating it yields CASSLDVESYEQYF. The whole variable domain, filled in from reference TRBV5-1 and TRBJ2-7, reads KAGVTQTPRYLIKTRGQQVTLSCSPISGHRSVSWYQQTPGQGLQFLFEYFSETQRNKGNFPGRFSGRQFSNSRSEMNVSTLELGDSALYLCASSLDVESYEQYFGPGTRLTVT.

This clonotype occurred once. The rearrangement uses TRBV7-2 and TRBJ2-7; 7 bases align to TRBD2. With V trimmed by 3 bases and J by 6 bases, 2 bases remained unmatched. This CDR3 region has 12 residues. CDR1 SGHTA and CDR2 FQGNSA come from the germline V gene. Written as DNA, the CDR3 is TGTGCCAGCAGCTTGGGACTAACCGAGCAGTACTTC. The encoded protein is CASSLGLTEQYF.

This clonotype has a count of ten or more. The chain has TRBV7-8 and TRBJ2-1, with 7 bases fitting TRBD2. Trimming cost V 2 bases and J 6 bases; bases outside gene matches: 7. The CDR3 is 15 amino acids. The germline gives CDR1 SGHVS, CDR2 FQNEAQ. The chain's CDR3 is CASSLSAGVFNEQFF. DNA for the CDR3: TGTGCCAGCAGCTTAAGTGCGGGAGTCTTCAATGAGCAGTTCTTC.

This chain links TRBV7-9 with TRBJ2-3, with D perhaps TRBD2 (6 bases). CDR1 and CDR2 from the germline V gene are SEHNR and FQNEAQ (reference sequence). V was pared by 5 bases and J by 2 bases, with 17 bases between. CDR3 length: 16 amino acids. The CDR3 nucleotides are TGTGCCAGCAGCGATCTGAGGGACTTACTCACAGATACGCAGTATTTT. Translation: CASSDLRDLLTDTQYF.

The rearrangement links TRBV4-1 to TRBJ2-5; D unclear. This CDR3 is 13 amino acids long. Germline assignment: CDR1 MGHRA and CDR2 YSYEKL. Trimming took off 2 bases at V and 10 bases at J, with 14 bases between the two ends. The CDR3 sequence is CASSQHAAFGQYF. CDR3 DNA sequence: TGCGCCAGCAGCCAACACGCCGCATTTGGCCAGTACTTC.

This chain joins TRBV7-9 and TRBJ1-2; TRBD1 might be the D (6 bases). The germline gives CDR1 SEHNR, CDR2 FQNEAQ (reference sequence). The CDR3 is 16 residues long. V was shortened by 5 bases and J by 1 base, with 17 bases between the two germline ends. The CDR3 is CASSPPAGAFNYGYTF. The DNA of the CDR3 is TGTGCCAGCAGCCCACCGGCAGGGGCTTTTAACTATGGCTACACCTTC. Drawing the rest from reference TRBV7-9 and TRBJ1-2, the complete variable domain is DTGVSQNPRHKITKRGQNVTFRCDPISEHNRLYWYRQTLGQGPEFLTYFQNEAQLEKSRLLSDRFSAERPKGSFSTLEIQRTEQGDSAMYLCASSPPAGAFNYGYTFGSGTRLTVV.

The chain recombines TRBV6-5 with TRBJ2-6, with TRBD2 matching over 7 bases. CDR3 size: 18 residues. J lost 2 bases, V lost 6 bases, and 13 bases had no gene match. Germline V gene lookup returns CDR1 MNHEY and CDR2 SVGAGI. CDR3 sequence: CASSQKAGDLTGANVLTF. The CDR3 region has the DNA TGTGCCAGCAGCCAAAAGGCGGGAGACTTAACTGGGGCCAACGTCCTGACTTTC.

This clonotype was seen a few times. This sequence joins TRBV11-3 and TRBJ2-7; D could derive from TRBD1 or TRBD2 (6 bases each). Trimming stripped 5 bases from V and 7 bases from J, with 18 bases between. The CDR3 sequence is 14 residues long. Germline V CDR1 and CDR2: SGHNT, YENEEA. CDR3 in amino acids: CASSPRDGTGEQYF. CDR3 bases: TGTGCCAGCAGCCCGCGGGACGGCACAGGGGAGCAGTACTTC.

The chain is built from TRBV15 and TRBJ1-4, with 8 nucleotides matching TRBD1. Trimming took 5 bases from V and 5 from J; bases not matched to a gene: 7. Germline CDR1 LNHNV, CDR2 YYDKDF (reference sequence). The length of the CDR3 is 15 residues. In DNA form, the CDR3 reads TGTGCCACCAGCCGTACCCGGACAGGGAATGAAAAACTGTTTTTT. Translated: CATSRTRTGNEKLFF.

This clonotype was counted a few times. The chain has TRBV21-1 and TRBJ2-3. TRBV21-1 is noted as a pseudogene. This CDR3 is built from 15 residues. The CDR3 spells CASSKEAIDSDTQYF. CDR3 DNA: TGTGCCAGCAGCAAAGAGGCTATCGATTCAGATACGCAGTATTTT.

V gene TRBV2 combines with J gene TRBJ2-7; 13 bases line up with TRBD2. CDR1 is SNHLY, CDR2 FYNNEI, per germline. The J segment lost 4 bases and the V segment lost 5 bases, leaving 14 bases of the junction unmatched. This CDR3 has 18 amino acids. This CDR3 reads CASSHHLGLAGDTYEQYF. Written as DNA, the CDR3 is TGTGCCAGCAGTCACCACCTCGGACTAGCGGGGGATACTTACGAGCAGTACTTC.

There are many counts of this clonotype. At one end the junction does not follow the germline gene, possibly because of a read error. The J gene is TRBJ2-3, the V gene TRBV7-6; no reliable D call. Germline CDR1 reads SGHVS; CDR2 reads FNYEAQ. The CDR3 has 14 residues. CDR3 sequence: CASSLEVLADTQYF. CDR3 DNA: TGTGCCAGCAGTTTAGAAGTCCTGGCAGATACGCAGTATTTT.

The chain has TRBV29-1 and TRBJ2-3; 8 nucleotides match TRBD1. Germline loops: CDR1 SQVTM, CDR2 ANQGSEA. V lost 3 bases to trimming and J lost 8 bases; unmatched junction nucleotides: 7. The CDR3 spans 13 residues. In DNA, the CDR3 is TGCAGCGTTGAGGGTCAGGGGGCGCGTACGCAGTATTTT. Residues: CSVEGQGARTQYF.

This clonotype was recorded a few times. The rearrangement links TRBV7-9 to TRBJ2-5; no clear D gene. Germline CDR1 and CDR2: SEHNR and FQNEAQ (reference sequence). The ends were cut back, 2 bases at V and 5 bases at J, with 9 bases in the middle. The CDR3 is 13 residues long. This CDR3 is CASSLPYPETQYF. The DNA for the CDR3 is TGTGCCAGCAGCTTACCTTACCCGGAGACCCAGTACTTC.

This clonotype was observed a few times. The V and J genes are TRBV15 and TRBJ1-5; 7 nucleotides line up with TRBD1. Germline CDR1 and CDR2: LNHNV and YYDKDF (reference sequence). Trimming cost V 3 bases and J 2 bases; bases outside gene matches: 4. This CDR3 is 15 amino acids long. The CDR3 DNA is TGTGCCACCAGCAGTGACAGGGTGGGCAATCAGCCCCAGCATTTT. This translates into CATSSDRVGNQPQHF.

There are a few counts of this clonotype. V is TRBV27 and J is TRBJ2-1; TRBD2 agrees at 12 bases. With 3 bases clipped from V and 8 bases from J, the junction kept 2 bases outside the gene matches. The length of the CDR3 is 14 residues. Germline V gene sequence: CDR1 MNHEY, CDR2 SMNVEV (reference sequence). The CDR3 is CASSLTSGSHEQFF. The DNA for the CDR3 is TGTGCCAGCAGTTTGACTAGCGGGAGCCATGAGCAGTTCTTC.

This clonotype was observed a few times. The chain couples TRBV27 to TRBJ2-7; 14 positions match TRBD2. The CDR3 is 15 amino acids. CDR1 and CDR2 (germline): MNHEY, SMNVEV (reference sequence). J gave up 7 bases and V 8 bases, and 10 bases lay outside the gene matches. DNA of the CDR3: TGTGCCAGCTCAGGACTAGCGGGAGGTTTGGGAGAGCAGTACTTC. It codes for CASSGLAGGLGEQYF.

This clonotype was counted a few times. V and J are TRBV6-6 and TRBJ2-3; D remains ambiguous. There are 15 residues in the CDR3. CDR1 is MNHNY, CDR2 SVGAGI, per germline (reference sequence). The V and J ends lost 0 bases and 2 bases respectively, with 9 bases between them. As DNA, the CDR3 is TGTGCCAGCAGTTACTCGACCCGTTACACAGATACGCAGTATTTT. Protein sequence: CASSYSTRYTDTQYF.

This clonotype was detected ten times or more. The genes are TRBV5-1 and TRBJ1-6, with a possible D match to TRBD1 (5 bases). The CDR3 is 16 residues long. Germline assignment: CDR1 SGHRS and CDR2 YFSETQ. The germline V and J ends were trimmed by 2 bases and 8 bases, with 17 bases remaining between them. CDR3 region: CASSFRWEGRDSPLHF. DNA of the CDR3: TGCGCCAGCAGCTTCCGTTGGGAGGGGAGGGATTCACCCCTCCACTTT.

The chain couples TRBV9 to TRBJ2-1; TRBD2 aligns across 7 bases. Germline V gives CDR1 SGDLS, CDR2 YYNGEE. The CDR3 length is 13 residues. Trimming removed 0 bases from V and 7 bases from J; junction bases left unmatched: 1. The CDR3 nucleotides read TGTGCCAGCAGCGTAGCGGGAGGAAATGAGCAGTTCTTC. This sequence encodes CASSVAGGNEQFF. Full variable domain (outside the CDR3, taken from reference TRBV9 and TRBJ2-1): DSGVTQTPKHLITATGQRVTLRCSPRSGDLSVYWYQQSLDQGLQFLIQYYNGEERAKGNILERFSAQQFPDLHSELNLSSLELGDSALYFCASSVAGGNEQFFGPGTRLTVL.

The genes are TRBV27 and TRBJ2-3; D may be TRBD1 or TRBD2 (6 bases each). V lost 1 base and J 2 bases, leaving 13 bases between the germline ends. Germline V gene sequence: CDR1 MNHEY, CDR2 SMNVEV (reference sequence). The CDR3 sequence is 16 residues long. This chain's CDR3 is CASSLYTGANTDTQYF. CDR3 coding DNA: TGTGCCAGCAGTTTATATACGGGGGCCAACACAGATACGCAGTATTTT.

This clonotype was seen ten or more times. Its ends do not fully match the called genes, so a read error is possible. This sequence joins TRBV7-7 and TRBJ2-5; D is tentatively TRBD1 or TRBD2 (5 bases each). The CDR3 runs 12 residues. In germline, CDR1 is SSHAT, CDR2 FNYEAQ (reference sequence). This CDR3 reads CASSRGAETQYF. The CDR3 DNA reads TGTGCTAGCAGCCGAGGGGCCGAGACCCAGTACTTC.

V is TRBV2 and J is TRBJ2-7, with D perhaps matching TRBD1 (5 bases). The CDR3 loop spans 12 amino acids. Per the germline V gene, CDR1 is SNHLY and CDR2 is FYNNEI. V gave up 6 bases and J gave up 4 bases, with 10 bases separating them. CDR3: CASRSGIYEQYF. The CDR3 region has the DNA TGTGCCAGCAGGTCAGGGATATACGAGCAGTACTTC.

This clonotype was seen a handful of times. V and J are TRBV30 and TRBJ2-7; D is unresolved. Germline CDR1 is GTSNPN and CDR2 is SVGIG (reference sequence). This CDR3 region has 13 residues. The germline V and J ends were trimmed by 2 bases and 6 bases, with 14 bases remaining between them. As DNA, the CDR3 is TGTGCCTGGAGTCCTAGGTCTCCCTTCGAGCAGTACTTC. Its protein is CAWSPRSPFEQYF.